Shown below are 31 T cell receptor beta chains from a single sample sequenced in a study of T cell clonotyping in hematopoietic cell transplantation. Only in-frame clones appear in the TCRdb table, and some are missing; sequencing was by immunoSEQ multiplex PCR. The sample carries some 5,000 clones, 77% recorded once. The source was PBMCs, collected 100 days after allogeneic stem cell transplant. Source of these receptors: a male patient aged 50 to 60 who had an allogeneic stem cell transplant from an unrelated donor, so the T cells may come from the graft donor. Some clones in this sample may be carry-over from other donors' samples.

The rearrangement uses TRBV28 and TRBJ1-5, with TRBD1 identical over 7 bases. The CDR3 is made up of 16 amino acids. V was pared by 6 bases and J by 0 bases, with 8 bases of the junction left unmatched. Germline V gives CDR1 MDHEN, CDR2 SYDVKM. The CDR3 loop reads CASSLGQLYSNQPQHF. The CDR3 DNA reads TGTGCCAGCAGCCTGGGACAGCTGTATAGCAATCAGCCCCAGCATTTT.

The rearrangement joins TRBV6-4 to TRBJ2-3, with 7 bases aligning to TRBD2. The ends lost 0 bases at V and 3 bases at J; junction bases unmatched: 0. Germline CDR1 MRHNA, CDR2 SNTAGT. CDR3 length: 14 amino acids. In DNA form, the CDR3 reads TGTGCCAGCAGTGACTCGCGGGAGACAGATACGCAGTATTTT. Protein product: CASSDSRETDTQYF.

This clone was detected a few times. The V and J genes are TRBV7-3 and TRBJ2-5, with no clear D. Looked up from germline, CDR1 is SGHTA and CDR2 is FQGTGA. V lost 5 bases and J lost 3, with 4 bases in between. This CDR3 region has 11 residues. The CDR3 sequence: CASSVEETQYF. For the CDR3, the DNA is TGTGCCAGCAGCGTAGAAGAGACCCAGTACTTC.

This rearrangement joins TRBV7-2 to TRBJ1-5; perhaps TRBD1 as D (5 bases). With 1 base removed from V and 7 bases from J, the gap between germline ends came to 14 bases. CDR3 length equals 15 residues. CDR1 and CDR2 from the germline V gene are SGHTA and FQGNSA. The CDR3 loop is CASSLVSQGGQPQHF. CDR3 nucleotides: TGTGCCAGCAGCTTAGTGAGTCAGGGAGGCCAGCCCCAGCATTTT.

The J gene is TRBJ1-5, the V gene TRBV2; no firm D call. V was shortened by 4 bases and J by 0 bases, with 4 bases between the two germline ends. CDR1 is SNHLY and CDR2 is FYNNEI in the germline V gene. The CDR3 contains 13 residues. CDR3 coding DNA: TGTGCCAGCAGTGTGGATAGCAATCAGCCCCAGCATTTT. Its protein is CASSVDSNQPQHF.

The chain is built from TRBV1 and TRBJ1-5. TRBV1 corresponds to a pseudogene. CDR3 length: 16 residues. This chain's CDR3 is CTSSQDGREFNQPQHF. For the CDR3, the DNA is TGCACCAGCAGCCAAGATGGCCGGGAATTCAATCAGCCCCAGCATTTT.

The gene calls are TRBV6-1 and TRBJ1-1; the match to TRBD1 covers 9 bases. CDR1 is MNHNS, CDR2 SASEGT, per germline. The CDR3 has 14 amino acids. Germline trimming cut 6 bases from V and 5 bases from J; bases unmatched to any gene: 7. The DNA of the CDR3 is TGTGCCAGCAGCAGACAGGGGGTAGGAACTGAAGCTTTCTTT. Amino acids: CASSRQGVGTEAFF.

This rearrangement joins TRBV9 to TRBJ1-2; D not certain. CDR1 SGDLS and CDR2 YYNGEE come from the germline V gene. The CDR3 is made up of 13 amino acids. V lost 0 bases to trimming and J lost 5 bases, with 8 bases between them. The chain's CDR3 is CASSVDSGYGYTF. The CDR3, as DNA: TGTGCCAGCAGCGTAGATAGCGGGTATGGCTACACCTTC.

The rearrangement uses TRBV5-4 and TRBJ2-7; D is unclear. Trimming left V 4 bases short and J 3 bases short, with 14 bases between. There are 14 residues in the CDR3. Germline assignment: CDR1 SGHNT and CDR2 YYREEE (reference sequence). As DNA, the CDR3 is TGTGCCAGCAGCCCCGCTATCGGAGACTACGAGCAGTACTTC. It yields the protein CASSPAIGDYEQYF.

The CDR3 DNA reads TGCGCCAGCACTAGGGATTTTGAAAAACTGTTTTTT. It yields the protein CASTRDFEKLFF. The chain joins TRBV4-1 to TRBJ1-4; D is undetermined. In germline, CDR1 is MGHRA, CDR2 YSYEKL. The CDR3 runs 12 residues. V was trimmed by 7 bases and J by 7 bases, leaving 10 bases between them.

The V and J genes are TRBV29-1 and TRBJ2-2; no firm D call. CDR1 is SQVTM, CDR2 ANQGSEA, per germline. The CDR3 covers 13 residues. Trimming took 4 bases from V and 7 from J, leaving 13 bases between them. In DNA, the CDR3 is TGCAGCGTTGGTGTCCTCCCGGACGGGGAGCTGTTTTTT. It yields the protein CSVGVLPDGELFF.

This chain links TRBV25-1 with TRBJ2-5; D is perhaps TRBD1 (6 bases). This CDR3 is 14 amino acids long. Trimming stripped 4 bases from V and 5 bases from J, with 14 bases between. CDR1 is MGHDK, CDR2 SYGVNS, per germline. The CDR3: CASSGGTGFETQYF. The CDR3 coding sequence is TGTGCCAGCAGTGGCGGCACAGGGTTCGAGACCCAGTACTTC.

V usage is TRBV30 and J usage is TRBJ2-1, with 11 positions matching TRBD2. This CDR3 contains 14 residues. In germline, CDR1 is GTSNPN, CDR2 SVGIG (reference sequence). Germline trimming cut 0 bases from V and 5 bases from J; bases unmatched to any gene: 0. CDR3 protein: CAWSVLAGDNEQFF. In nucleotides, the CDR3 is TGTGCCTGGAGTGTACTAGCGGGAGACAATGAGCAGTTCTTC.

This clone was counted once. The V gene is TRBV7-2, the J gene TRBJ2-3, with TRBD2 matching over 8 bases. V lost 4 bases, J lost 0 bases, and 6 bases stayed unmatched. This CDR3 spans 16 amino acids. The germline V gene has CDR1 SGHTA and CDR2 FQGNSA. The CDR3 DNA reads as TGTGCCAGCAGCTCAAGAAGCGGGAGTAGCACAGATACGCAGTATTTT. It translates to CASSSRSGSSTDTQYF.

This sequence joins TRBV7-2 and TRBJ2-7; 9 positions match TRBD1. CDR1 and CDR2 (germline): SGHTA, FQGNSA. CDR3 size: 14 residues. V lost 3 bases, J lost 3 bases, and 3 bases stayed unmatched. The CDR3 nucleotides are TGTGCCAGCAGCTTCCCGGGACAGGGCTACGAGCAGTACTTC. Its protein is CASSFPGQGYEQYF.

This clone was counted once. The chain links TRBV7-2 to TRBJ2-7; tentative D call: TRBD1 (5 bases). Between the trimmed V and J ends, which lost 5 bases and 4 bases, there was a span of 24 bases. This CDR3 is built from 17 residues. Germline values: CDR1 SGHTA, CDR2 FQGNSA. The CDR3 protein is CASSQPTGGRVRYEQYF. The CDR3 nucleotides are TGTGCCAGCAGCCAACCCACGGGCGGCAGGGTAAGATACGAGCAGTACTTC.

The J gene is TRBJ2-5, the V gene TRBV27, with a tentative D call TRBD2 (6 bases). Matching the DNA end better, TRBJ2-7 makes the J call doubtful. Germline CDR1 reads MNHEY; CDR2 reads SMNVEV (reference sequence). The CDR3 is made up of 14 amino acids. This CDR3 is CASSFSGPQYEQYF. Here the CDR3 DNA reads TGTGCCAGCAGTTTCAGCGGGCCCCAATACGAGCAGTACTTC.

This chain links TRBV29-1 with TRBJ2-7; D is uncertain. This CDR3 contains 13 residues. Trimming shortened V by 4 bases and J by 2 bases, and 12 bases separated the two germline ends. The germline V gene has CDR1 SQVTM and CDR2 ANQGSEA. For the CDR3, the DNA is TGCAGCGTTGTAAATGGGGAAACCTACGAGCAGTACTTC. Translating gives CSVVNGETYEQYF.

The chain combines TRBV5-1 with TRBJ2-3; TRBD1 agrees at 8 bases. This CDR3 is built from 15 residues. Looked up from germline, CDR1 is SGHRS and CDR2 is YFSETQ. Trimming removed 1 base from V and 4 bases from J; junction bases left unmatched: 5. The CDR3 loop is CASSLRTGGADTQYF. For the CDR3, the DNA is TGCGCCAGCAGCTTGAGAACAGGGGGAGCAGATACGCAGTATTTT.

V and J are TRBV7-2 and TRBJ2-1; D gene unclear. V was pared by 3 bases and J by 4 bases, with 4 bases between. Per germline, CDR1 SGHTA and CDR2 FQGNSA. The CDR3 sequence is 12 residues long. The DNA for the CDR3 is TGTGCCAGCAGCTTCGGGTACAATGAGCAGTTCTTC. This encodes CASSFGYNEQFF.

The chain employs TRBV5-4 and TRBJ1-1; possible D gene TRBD1, 6 bases. Trimming took off 4 bases at V and 11 bases at J, with 12 bases between the two ends. CDR1 is SGHNT and CDR2 is YYREEE in the germline V gene (reference sequence). The CDR3 spans 11 residues. Written as DNA, the CDR3 is TGTGCCAGCAGCCCCGGGGGGCGGGCTTTCTTT. Residues: CASSPGGRAFF.

The chain couples TRBV2 to TRBJ1-2, with D unclear. Trimming removed 5 bases at V and 7 bases at J, with 14 bases between. The CDR3 runs to 13 residues. Germline CDR1 SNHLY, CDR2 FYNNEI. Here the CDR3 reads CASSSLTVTGYTF. As DNA, the CDR3 is TGTGCCAGCAGTTCTCTTACCGTAACTGGCTACACCTTC.

This chain joins TRBV11-2 and TRBJ2-3, with D uncertain. Trimming removed 5 bases from V and 4 bases from J, with 13 bases in between. The CDR3 runs to 14 residues. Germline CDR1 and CDR2: SGHAT and FQNNGV. CDR3: CASSAAHSPDTQYF. The CDR3 coding sequence is TGTGCCAGCAGCGCAGCCCACTCCCCAGATACGCAGTATTTT.

V usage is TRBV28 and J usage is TRBJ1-2, with D possibly matching TRBD1 (5 bases). Germline CDR1 MDHEN, CDR2 SYDVKM. CDR3 length equals 13 residues. Trimming removed 10 bases at V and 4 bases at J, with 16 bases between. CDR3 region: CATSRFQGYGYTF. The CDR3 bases are TGTGCCACGTCGCGGTTCCAGGGCTATGGCTACACCTTC.

The gene calls are TRBV5-1 and TRBJ2-1; D ambiguous. The CDR3 is 11 residues long. Germline CDR1 is SGHRS and CDR2 is YFSETQ. The V end lost 0 bases, the J end lost 12 bases, and 7 bases lay between the germline ends. The CDR3 loop reads CASSLDIRQFF. The CDR3 coding sequence is TGCGCCAGCAGCTTGGATATTCGGCAGTTCTTC.

The chain uses TRBV4-3 and TRBJ1-2; a possible D gene is TRBD1 (5 bases). Trimming pared 0 bases from V and 7 bases from J, leaving 9 bases between. Per the germline V gene, CDR1 is LGHNA and CDR2 is YSLEER. The CDR3 is 13 amino acids. The CDR3 bases are TGCGCCAGCAGCCAAGATCAGGGTGGTGGCTACACCTTC. The encoded protein is CASSQDQGGGYTF.

The chain's CDR3 is CASSPIIGRGGKETQYF. CDR3 sequence (DNA): TGTGCCAGCAGCCCAATCATCGGGCGGGGGGGCAAAGAGACCCAGTACTTC. The chain employs TRBV9 and TRBJ2-5; 9 nucleotides agree with TRBD2. Germline loops: CDR1 SGDLS, CDR2 YYNGEE. V lost 4 bases and J lost 3; bases outside the gene matches: 13. This CDR3 is 17 amino acids long.

J is TRBJ2-6 and V is TRBV30, with D possibly being TRBD1 (5 bases). V was cut by 8 bases and J by 0 bases, with 11 bases left in between. Germline CDR1 GTSNPN, CDR2 SVGIG (reference sequence). CDR3 length equals 14 residues. This chain's CDR3 is CAIRGYSGANVLTF. The CDR3 nucleotides are TGTGCCATAAGGGGCTACTCTGGGGCCAACGTCCTGACTTTC.

The V and J genes are TRBV28 and TRBJ2-4, with 7 bases aligning to TRBD1. CDR3 length: 15 amino acids. V shed 2 bases and J 3 bases; nucleotides not matched to a gene: 4. Germline CDR1 is MDHEN and CDR2 is SYDVKM. The CDR3 DNA reads TGTGCCAGCAGTTTACACAGGGGTGTCAAAAACATTCAGTACTTC. Encoded protein: CASSLHRGVKNIQYF.

The chain couples TRBV6-6 to TRBJ1-2, with D perhaps matching TRBD1 (5 bases). Between the trimmed V and J ends, which lost 3 bases and 6 bases, there was a span of 20 bases. The CDR3 is 16 amino acids. The germline V gene encodes CDR1 MNHNY and CDR2 SVGAGI (reference sequence). CDR3 sequence: CASSYLGRGVDHGYTF. As DNA, the CDR3 is TGTGCCAGCAGTTATCTAGGGAGGGGTGTCGACCATGGCTACACCTTC.

This clone rates as large. V usage is TRBV28 and J usage is TRBJ2-3; D possibly uses TRBD1 or TRBD2 (6 bases each). This CDR3 is 16 amino acids long. Germline V gene lookup returns CDR1 MDHEN and CDR2 SYDVKM. Trimming removed 6 bases from V and 4 bases from J, with 20 bases in between. This CDR3 is CASRTLSDSGPDTQYF. CDR3 sequence (DNA): TGTGCCAGCAGGACCCTTTCGGACAGCGGGCCAGATACGCAGTATTTT.